This T cell receptor (beta chain) was obtained from a study of response to subunit inactivated influenza vaccine. The study, taken as a whole, reports: Each seasonal influenza vaccination, the authors suggested, recruits few new T cells.

TCRdb re-called the RT-PCR reads with MiXCR, one entry per CDR3 protein. Of about 520,000 distinct CDR3 sequences in the sample, roughly 27% are singletons; the top ten hold around 2%. As concerns this clonotype: Antigen specificity is unknown.

The TCR sequence derives from a middle-aged man who received an inactivated influenza vaccine. Here the sequenced sample was CD4+ T cells sorted from PBMCs, taken approximately 5 days after vaccination.

The chain's CDR3 is CASREPALTGGTEAFF. CDR3 DNA sequence: TGCGCCAGCAGGGAACCCGCCCTGACAGGGGGCACTGAAGCTTTCTTT. The J gene is TRBJ1-1, the V gene TRBV10-2; 9 nucleotides match TRBD1. In germline, CDR1 is WSHSY, CDR2 SAAADI. J gave up 4 bases and V 6 bases, and 12 bases lay outside the gene matches. The CDR3 consists of 16 residues.